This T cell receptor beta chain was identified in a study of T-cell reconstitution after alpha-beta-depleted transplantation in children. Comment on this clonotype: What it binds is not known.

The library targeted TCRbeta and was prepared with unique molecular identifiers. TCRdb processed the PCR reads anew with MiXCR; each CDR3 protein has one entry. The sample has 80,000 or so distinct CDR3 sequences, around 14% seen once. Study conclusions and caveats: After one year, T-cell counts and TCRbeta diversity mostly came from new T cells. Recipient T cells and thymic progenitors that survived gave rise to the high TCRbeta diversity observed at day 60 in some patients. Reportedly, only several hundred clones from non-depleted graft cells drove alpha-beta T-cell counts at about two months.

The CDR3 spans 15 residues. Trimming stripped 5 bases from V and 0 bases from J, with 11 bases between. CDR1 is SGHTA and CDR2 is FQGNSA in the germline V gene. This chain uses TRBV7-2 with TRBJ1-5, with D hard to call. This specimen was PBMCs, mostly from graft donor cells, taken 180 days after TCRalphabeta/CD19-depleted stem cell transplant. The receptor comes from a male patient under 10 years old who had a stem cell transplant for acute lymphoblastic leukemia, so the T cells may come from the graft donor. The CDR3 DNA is TGTGCCAGCAGCAAATGGTGGGATAGCAATCAGCCCCAGCATTTT. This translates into CASSKWWDSNQPQHF.